This T cell receptor (beta chain) was found in a study of shared clonotypes between healthy human individuals. This table comes from immunoSEQ multiplex PCR, and its TCRdb copy is limited to in-frame clones, with some not included. The sample lists approximately 1.9 million clones, 93% occurring once. Naive CD8 populations comprised CD45RO-negative cells positively selected for CCR7, excluding terminally differentiated effector memory CD45RA+ cells. CDR1 SGDLS and CDR2 YYNGEE come from the germline V gene. CDR3 size: 15 residues. Trimming at V came to 4 bases and at J to 6 bases, leaving 4 bases not matched to a gene.

The sequenced material came from naive CD8+ T cells from PBMCs. The V gene is TRBV9, the J gene TRBJ2-1; 13 bases agree with TRBD2. This TCR came from a man between 18 and 35 years old in good health. Some clones in this sample may be carry-over from other donors' samples. Here the CDR3 DNA reads TGTGCCAGCAGCCAAGGGACTAGCGGGACCAATGAGCAGTTCTTC. Residues: CASSQGTSGTNEQFF.